The sequence of this TCR beta chain was determined in a study of shared T cell receptors in the human thymus. Generated by immunoSEQ multiplex PCR, the TCRdb table keeps only in-frame clones and is missing some. The sample has about 660,000 clones, roughly 90% seen once. The CDR3 loop spans 15 amino acids. Germline CDR1 and CDR2: MNHEY and SVGAGI. V lost 2 bases and J lost 2, with 11 bases in between. These data were also filed under a second study, of human thymus T cells. That work contributes: Having corrective surgery for congenital heart defects, healthy Finnish infants were the ones who donated. Obtained as resections during corrective heart surgery, the thymus tissue was then studied. Repertoires from thymus and blood appeared to show biased V and J gene usage. Related work showed strongly overlapping thymic repertoires across unrelated individuals.

The sequenced sample consisted of thymocytes. V usage is TRBV6-5 and J usage is TRBJ2-3, with D tentatively TRBD2 (6 bases). The sequence came from a boy less than two years old with a congenital heart defect. The CDR3 coding sequence is TGTGCCAGCAGTTACCCCGGGGGATTCACAGATACGCAGTATTTT. This sequence encodes CASSYPGGFTDTQYF.